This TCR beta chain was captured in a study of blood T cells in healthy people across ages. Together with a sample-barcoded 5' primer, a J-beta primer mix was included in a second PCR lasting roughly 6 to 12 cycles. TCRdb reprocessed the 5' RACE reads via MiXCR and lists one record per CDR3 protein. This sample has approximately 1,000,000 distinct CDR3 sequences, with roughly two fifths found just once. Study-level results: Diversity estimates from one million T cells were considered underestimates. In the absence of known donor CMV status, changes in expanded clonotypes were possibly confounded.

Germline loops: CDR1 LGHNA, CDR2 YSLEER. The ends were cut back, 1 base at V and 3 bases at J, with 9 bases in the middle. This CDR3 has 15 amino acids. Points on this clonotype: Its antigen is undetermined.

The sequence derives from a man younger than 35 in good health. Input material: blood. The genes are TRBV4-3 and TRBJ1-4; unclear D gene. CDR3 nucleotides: TGCGCCAGCAGCCAAGCGGCCAGAGCTAATGAAAAACTGTTTTTT. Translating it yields CASSQAARANEKLFF.